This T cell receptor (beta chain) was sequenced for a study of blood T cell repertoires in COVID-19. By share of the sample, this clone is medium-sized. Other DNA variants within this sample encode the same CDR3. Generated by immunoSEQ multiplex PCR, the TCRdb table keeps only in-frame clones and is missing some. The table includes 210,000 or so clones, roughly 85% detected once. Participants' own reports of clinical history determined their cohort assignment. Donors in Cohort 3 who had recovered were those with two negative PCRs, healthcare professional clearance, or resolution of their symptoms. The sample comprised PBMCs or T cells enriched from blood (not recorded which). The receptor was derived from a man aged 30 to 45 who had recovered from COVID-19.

CDR3 DNA sequence: TGTGCCAGCAGTTTATCGCGGGGCGGCTACACCTTC. It encodes CASSLSRGGYTF. The chain couples TRBV12-3 or TRBV12-4 to TRBJ1-2; the D gene is possibly TRBD1 (5 bases). The CDR3 loop spans 12 amino acids. V dropped 2 bases and J dropped 8 bases, with 9 bases sitting between them.